This paragraph reports one T cell receptor beta chain. V lost 3 bases and J lost 2; bases outside the gene matches: 9. The CDR3 contains 17 residues. CDR1 and CDR2 (germline): LGHDT, YNNKEL (reference sequence). The sample belongs to a study of blood T cell repertoires in COVID-19. Profiling relied on immunoSEQ multiplex PCR, and the TCRdb table lists in-frame clones only, not all of them. The repertoire consists of approximately 65,000 clones, with 85% to 95% occurring once and the leading ten covering roughly 2.7%. V usage is TRBV3-1 (or the pseudogene TRBV3-2) and J usage is TRBJ2-3; 9 bases agree with TRBD2. This clonotype was sampled from a man in his 70s with active COVID-19. The material sequenced was peripheral blood. This chain's CDR3 is CASSQATSGAPTDTQYF. The CDR3 DNA reads as TGTGCCAGCAGCCAGGCGACTAGCGGAGCTCCCACAGATACGCAGTATTTT.